Ten or more counts support the clone carrying this T cell receptor beta chain. Its cognate antigen is unknown. Germline V CDR1 and CDR2: SNHLY, FYNNEI. The CDR3 extends over 15 amino acids. V gave up 3 bases and J gave up 2 bases; unmatched junction bases: 4. This specimen belongs to a study of T cells in Graves' hyperthyroidism and ophthalmopathy. Findings of the study overall: Most clonotypes expanded in thyroid above 0.001 were likewise present in blood.

RNA transcripts were the template for amplifying TCR beta CDR3 regions. The TCR CDR3 first-round RT-PCR relied on the HTBI primer set. Each CDR3 protein is one row after TCRdb ran MiXCR on the multiplex PCR reads. Here the sample spans some 500,000 distinct CDR3 sequences, approximately 15% being singletons. Sequenced input: blood. This clonotype originated in a woman aged 18-35 years with Graves' hyperthyroidism. The rearrangement links TRBV2 to TRBJ2-5, with TRBD2 matching over 9 bases. CDR3 residues: CASSEGLAGQETQYF. The CDR3 DNA sequence: TGTGCCAGCAGTGAGGGGCTAGCGGGACAAGAGACCCAGTACTTC.